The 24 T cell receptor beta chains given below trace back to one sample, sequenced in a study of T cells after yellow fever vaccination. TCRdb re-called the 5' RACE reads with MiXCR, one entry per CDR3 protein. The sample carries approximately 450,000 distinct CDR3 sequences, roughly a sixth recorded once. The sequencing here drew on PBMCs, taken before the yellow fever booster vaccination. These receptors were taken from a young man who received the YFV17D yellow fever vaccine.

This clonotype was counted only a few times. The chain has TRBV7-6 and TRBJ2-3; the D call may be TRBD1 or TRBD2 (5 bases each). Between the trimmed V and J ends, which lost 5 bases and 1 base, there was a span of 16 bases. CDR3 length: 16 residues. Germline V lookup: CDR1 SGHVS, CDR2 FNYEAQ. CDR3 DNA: TGTGCCAGCAGCCCATTACGCATGGGGGGCACAGATACGCAGTATTTT. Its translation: CASSPLRMGGTDTQYF.

DNA of the CDR3: TGTGCCATCACTTCGGCAGGCACAGATACGCAGTATTTT. It translates to CAITSAGTDTQYF. This chain links TRBV10-3 with TRBJ2-3; D gene ambiguous. The V gene lost 7 bases and the J gene lost 1 base, with 9 bases spanning the gap. Germline assignment: CDR1 ENHRY and CDR2 SYGVKD. This CDR3 has 13 amino acids.

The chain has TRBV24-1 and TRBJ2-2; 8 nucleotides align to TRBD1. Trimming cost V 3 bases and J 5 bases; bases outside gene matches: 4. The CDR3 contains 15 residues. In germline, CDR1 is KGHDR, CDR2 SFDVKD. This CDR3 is CATSDGGTGTGELFF. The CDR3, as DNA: TGTGCCACCAGTGATGGCGGGACAGGAACCGGGGAGCTGTTTTTT.

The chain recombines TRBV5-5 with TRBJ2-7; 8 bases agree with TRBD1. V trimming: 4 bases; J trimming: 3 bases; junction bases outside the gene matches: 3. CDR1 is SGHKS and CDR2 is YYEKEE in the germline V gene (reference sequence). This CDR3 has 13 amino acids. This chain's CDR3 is CASSTDRDYEQYF. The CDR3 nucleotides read TGTGCCAGCAGCACGGACAGGGACTACGAGCAGTACTTC.

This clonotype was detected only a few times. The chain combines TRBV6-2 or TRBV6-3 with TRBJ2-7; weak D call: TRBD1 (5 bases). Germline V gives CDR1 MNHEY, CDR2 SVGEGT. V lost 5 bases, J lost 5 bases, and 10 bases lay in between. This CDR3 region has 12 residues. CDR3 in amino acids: CASSPRDNEQYF. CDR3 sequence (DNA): TGTGCCAGCAGTCCCAGGGATAACGAGCAGTACTTC.

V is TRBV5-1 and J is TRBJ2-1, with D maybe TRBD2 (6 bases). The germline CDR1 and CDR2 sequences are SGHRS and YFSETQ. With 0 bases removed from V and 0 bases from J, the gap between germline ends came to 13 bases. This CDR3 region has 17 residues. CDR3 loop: CASSLEGSGVSYNEQFF. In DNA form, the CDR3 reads TGCGCCAGCAGCTTGGAAGGTTCGGGGGTCTCCTACAATGAGCAGTTCTTC.

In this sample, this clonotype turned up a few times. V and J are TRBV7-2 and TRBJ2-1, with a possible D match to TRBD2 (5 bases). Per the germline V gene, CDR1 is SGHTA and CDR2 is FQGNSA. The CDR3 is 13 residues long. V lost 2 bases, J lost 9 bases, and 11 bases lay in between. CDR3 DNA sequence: TGTGCCAGCAGCTTAAGTCCAGGAGGTGAGCAGTTCTTC. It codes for CASSLSPGGEQFF. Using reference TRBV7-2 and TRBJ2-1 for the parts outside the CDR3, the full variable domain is GAGVSQSPSNKVTEKGKDVELRCDPISGHTALYWYRQSLGQGLEFLIYFQGNSAPDKSGLPSDRFSAERTGGSVSTLTIQRTQQEDSAVYLCASSLSPGGEQFFGPGTRLTVL.

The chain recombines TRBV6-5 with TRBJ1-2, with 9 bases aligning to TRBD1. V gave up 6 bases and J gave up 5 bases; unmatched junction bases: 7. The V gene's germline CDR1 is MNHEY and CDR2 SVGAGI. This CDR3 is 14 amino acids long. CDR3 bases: TGTGCCAGCAGCTTCCGGGACAGGGCATATGGCTACACCTTC. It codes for CASSFRDRAYGYTF.

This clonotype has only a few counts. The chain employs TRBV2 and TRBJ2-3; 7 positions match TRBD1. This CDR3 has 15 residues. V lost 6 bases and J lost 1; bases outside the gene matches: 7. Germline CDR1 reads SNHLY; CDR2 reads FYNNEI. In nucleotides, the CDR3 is TGTGCCAGCAGGCAAGGACAGGTCCGCACAGATACGCAGTATTTT. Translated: CASRQGQVRTDTQYF.

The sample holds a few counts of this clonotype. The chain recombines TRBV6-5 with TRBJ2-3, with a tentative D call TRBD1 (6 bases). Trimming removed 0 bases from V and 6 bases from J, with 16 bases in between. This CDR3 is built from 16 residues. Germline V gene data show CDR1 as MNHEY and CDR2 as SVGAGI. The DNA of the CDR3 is TGTGCCAGCAGTTACTCGATAGGGGGTGGGGCGGATACGCAGTATTTT. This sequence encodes CASSYSIGGGADTQYF.

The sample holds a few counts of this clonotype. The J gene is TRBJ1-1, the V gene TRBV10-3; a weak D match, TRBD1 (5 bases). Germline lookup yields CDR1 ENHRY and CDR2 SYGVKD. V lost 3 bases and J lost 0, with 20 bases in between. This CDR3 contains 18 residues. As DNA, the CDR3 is TGTGCCATCAGTGAAGTTGCGGGGGTTGAGAGTGTGAACACTGAAGCTTTCTTT. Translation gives CAISEVAGVESVNTEAFF.

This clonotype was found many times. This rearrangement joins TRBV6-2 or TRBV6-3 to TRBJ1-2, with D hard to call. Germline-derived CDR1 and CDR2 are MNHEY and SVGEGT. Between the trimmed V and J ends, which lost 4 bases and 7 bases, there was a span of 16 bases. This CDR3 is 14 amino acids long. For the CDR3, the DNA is TGTGCCAGCAGTTCAATTAGACCTACGCTTGGCTACACCTTC. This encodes CASSSIRPTLGYTF.

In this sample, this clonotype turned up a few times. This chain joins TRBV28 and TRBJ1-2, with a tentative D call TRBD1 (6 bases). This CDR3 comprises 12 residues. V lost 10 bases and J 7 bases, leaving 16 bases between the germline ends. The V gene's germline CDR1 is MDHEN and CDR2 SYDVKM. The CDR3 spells CATRPQGFGYTF. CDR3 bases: TGTGCCACCAGGCCCCAGGGGTTTGGCTACACCTTC.

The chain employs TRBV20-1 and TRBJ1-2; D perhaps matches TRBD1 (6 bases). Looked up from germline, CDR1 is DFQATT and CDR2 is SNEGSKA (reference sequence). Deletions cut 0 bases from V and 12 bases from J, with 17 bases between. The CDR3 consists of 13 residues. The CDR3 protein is CSARDGQRMEHTF. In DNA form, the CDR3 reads TGCAGTGCTAGAGATGGACAGAGGATGGAACACACCTTC.

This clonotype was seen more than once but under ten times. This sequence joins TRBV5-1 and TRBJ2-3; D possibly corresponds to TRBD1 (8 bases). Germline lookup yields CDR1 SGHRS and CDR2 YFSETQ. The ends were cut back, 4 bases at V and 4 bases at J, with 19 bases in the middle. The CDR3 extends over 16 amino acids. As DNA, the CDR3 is TGCGCCAGCAGCCAGAGGACAGGGAGGGGCGCAGATACGCAGTATTTT. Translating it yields CASSQRTGRGADTQYF.

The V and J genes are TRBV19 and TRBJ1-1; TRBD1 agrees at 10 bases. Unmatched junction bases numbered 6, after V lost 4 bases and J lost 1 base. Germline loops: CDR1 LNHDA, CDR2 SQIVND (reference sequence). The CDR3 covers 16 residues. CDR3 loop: CASSTPRQGANTEAFF. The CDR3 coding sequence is TGTGCCAGTAGTACGCCCCGACAGGGGGCGAACACTGAAGCTTTCTTT.

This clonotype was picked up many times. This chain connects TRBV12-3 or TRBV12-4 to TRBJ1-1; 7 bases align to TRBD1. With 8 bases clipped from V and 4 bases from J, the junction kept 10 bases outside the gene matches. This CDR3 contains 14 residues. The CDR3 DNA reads TGTGCCAGCCGAGGGGGCAGGGGAGTCACTGAAGCTTTCTTT. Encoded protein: CASRGGRGVTEAFF.

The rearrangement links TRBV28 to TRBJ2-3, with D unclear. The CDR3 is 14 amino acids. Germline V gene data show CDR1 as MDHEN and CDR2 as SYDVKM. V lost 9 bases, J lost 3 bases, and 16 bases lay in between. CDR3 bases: TGTGCCAGTAAAGGACGGGTCTGGACAGATACGCAGTATTTT. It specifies CASKGRVWTDTQYF.

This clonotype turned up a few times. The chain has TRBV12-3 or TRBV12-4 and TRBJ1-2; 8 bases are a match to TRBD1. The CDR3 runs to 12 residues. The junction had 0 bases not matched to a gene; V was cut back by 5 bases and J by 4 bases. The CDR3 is CASSDRGYGYTF. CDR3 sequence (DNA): TGTGCCAGCAGTGACAGGGGCTATGGCTACACCTTC.

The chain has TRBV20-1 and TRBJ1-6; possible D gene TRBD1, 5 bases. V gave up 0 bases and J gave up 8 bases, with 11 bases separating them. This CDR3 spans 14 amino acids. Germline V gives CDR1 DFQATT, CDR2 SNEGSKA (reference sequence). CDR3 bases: TGCAGTGCTAGAGAAGGGGATTGGCATTCACCCCTCCACTTT. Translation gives CSAREGDWHSPLHF.

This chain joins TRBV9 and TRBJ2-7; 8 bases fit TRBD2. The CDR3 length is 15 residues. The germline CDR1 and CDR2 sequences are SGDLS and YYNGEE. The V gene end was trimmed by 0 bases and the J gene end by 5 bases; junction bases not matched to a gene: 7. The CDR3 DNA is TGTGCCAGCAGCGTAGGACCCGGGGGGGCCCACGAGCAGTACTTC. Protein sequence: CASSVGPGGAHEQYF. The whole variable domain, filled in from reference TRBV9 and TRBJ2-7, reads DSGVTQTPKHLITATGQRVTLRCSPRSGDLSVYWYQQSLDQGLQFLIQYYNGEERAKGNILERFSAQQFPDLHSELNLSSLELGDSALYFCASSVGPGGAHEQYFGPGTRLTVT.

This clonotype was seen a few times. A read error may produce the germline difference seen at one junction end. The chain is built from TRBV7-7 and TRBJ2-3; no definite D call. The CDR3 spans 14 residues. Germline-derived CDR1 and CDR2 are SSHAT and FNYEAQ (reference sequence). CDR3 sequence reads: CASSQAAYTDTQYF. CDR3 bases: TGTGCTAGCAGCCAGGCGGCTTACACAGATACGCAGTATTTT.

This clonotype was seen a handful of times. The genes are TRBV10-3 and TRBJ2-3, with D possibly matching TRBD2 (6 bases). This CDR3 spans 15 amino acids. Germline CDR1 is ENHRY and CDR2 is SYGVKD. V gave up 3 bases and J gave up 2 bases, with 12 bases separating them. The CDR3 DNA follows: TGTGCCATCAGTGACTCGGGACTCCCCACAGATACGCAGTATTTT. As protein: CAISDSGLPTDTQYF.

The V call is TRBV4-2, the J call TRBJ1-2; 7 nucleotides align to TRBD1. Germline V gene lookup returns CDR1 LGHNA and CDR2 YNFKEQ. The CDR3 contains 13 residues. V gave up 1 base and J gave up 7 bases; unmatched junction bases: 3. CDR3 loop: CASSQGTGAGYTF. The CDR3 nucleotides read TGTGCCAGCAGCCAAGGAACAGGGGCTGGCTACACCTTC.